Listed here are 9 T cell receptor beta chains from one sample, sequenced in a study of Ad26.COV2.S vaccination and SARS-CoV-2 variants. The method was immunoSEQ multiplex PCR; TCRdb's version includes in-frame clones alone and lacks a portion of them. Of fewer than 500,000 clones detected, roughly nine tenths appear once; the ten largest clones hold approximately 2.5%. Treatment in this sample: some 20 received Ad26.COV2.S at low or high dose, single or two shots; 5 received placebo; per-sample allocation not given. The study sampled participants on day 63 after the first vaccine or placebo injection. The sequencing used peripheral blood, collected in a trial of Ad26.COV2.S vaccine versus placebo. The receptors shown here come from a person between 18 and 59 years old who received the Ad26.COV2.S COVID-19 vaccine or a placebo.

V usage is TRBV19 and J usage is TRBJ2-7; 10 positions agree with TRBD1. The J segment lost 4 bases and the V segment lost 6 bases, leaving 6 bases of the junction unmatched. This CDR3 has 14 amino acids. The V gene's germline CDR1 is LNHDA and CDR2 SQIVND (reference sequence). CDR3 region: CASRKTGGRYEQYF. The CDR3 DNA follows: TGTGCCAGTAGAAAGACAGGGGGCCGTTACGAGCAGTACTTC.

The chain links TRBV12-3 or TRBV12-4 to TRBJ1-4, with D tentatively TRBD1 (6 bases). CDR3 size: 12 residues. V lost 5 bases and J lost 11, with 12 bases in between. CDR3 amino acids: CASSINRAKLFF. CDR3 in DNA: TGTGCCAGCAGTATAAACAGGGCTAAACTGTTTTTT.

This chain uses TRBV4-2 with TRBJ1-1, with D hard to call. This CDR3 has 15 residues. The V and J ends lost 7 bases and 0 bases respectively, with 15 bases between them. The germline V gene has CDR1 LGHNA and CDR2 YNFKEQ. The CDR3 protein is CASTSAPTMNTEAFF. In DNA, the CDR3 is TGTGCCAGCACCTCCGCCCCCACGATGAACACTGAAGCTTTCTTT.

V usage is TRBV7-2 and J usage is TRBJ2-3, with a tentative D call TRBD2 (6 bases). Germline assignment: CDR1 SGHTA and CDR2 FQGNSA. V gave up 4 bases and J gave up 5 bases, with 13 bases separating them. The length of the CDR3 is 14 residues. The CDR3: CASSSLGEVDTQYF. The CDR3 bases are TGTGCCAGCAGCTCGCTGGGGGAGGTAGATACGCAGTATTTT.

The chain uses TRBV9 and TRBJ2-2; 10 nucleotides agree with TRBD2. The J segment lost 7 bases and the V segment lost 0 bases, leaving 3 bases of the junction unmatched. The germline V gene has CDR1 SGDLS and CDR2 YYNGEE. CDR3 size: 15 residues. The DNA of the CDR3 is TGTGCCAGCAGCGTAGCTAGCGGGAGAAACGGGGAGCTGTTTTTT. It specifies CASSVASGRNGELFF.

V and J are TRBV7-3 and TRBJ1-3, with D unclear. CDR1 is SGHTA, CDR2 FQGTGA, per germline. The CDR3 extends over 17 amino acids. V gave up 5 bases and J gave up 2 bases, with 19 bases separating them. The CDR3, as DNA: TGTGCCAGCAGCGACCGTGGTTCGGCGGGTGCTGGAAACACCATATATTTT. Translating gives CASSDRGSAGAGNTIYF.

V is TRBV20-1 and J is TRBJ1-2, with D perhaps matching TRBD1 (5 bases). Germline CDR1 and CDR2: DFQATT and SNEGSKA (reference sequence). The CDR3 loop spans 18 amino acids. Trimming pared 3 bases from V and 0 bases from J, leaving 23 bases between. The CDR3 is CSASFPSGRTKTNYGYTF. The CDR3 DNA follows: TGCAGTGCTAGTTTTCCTTCGGGACGGACGAAGACTAACTATGGCTACACCTTC.

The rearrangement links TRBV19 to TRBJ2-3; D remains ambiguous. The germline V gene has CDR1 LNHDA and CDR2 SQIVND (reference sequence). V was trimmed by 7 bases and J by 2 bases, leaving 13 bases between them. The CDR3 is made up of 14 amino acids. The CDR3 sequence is CASNGRYHTDTQYF. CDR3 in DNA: TGTGCCAGTAATGGCAGATATCACACAGATACGCAGTATTTT.

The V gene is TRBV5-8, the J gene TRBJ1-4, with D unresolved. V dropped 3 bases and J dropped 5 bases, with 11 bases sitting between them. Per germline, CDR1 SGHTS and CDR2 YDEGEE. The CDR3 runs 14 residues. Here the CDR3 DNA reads TGTGCCAGCAGCTGGTGGGCAGTAAATGAAAAACTGTTTTTT. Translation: CASSWWAVNEKLFF.